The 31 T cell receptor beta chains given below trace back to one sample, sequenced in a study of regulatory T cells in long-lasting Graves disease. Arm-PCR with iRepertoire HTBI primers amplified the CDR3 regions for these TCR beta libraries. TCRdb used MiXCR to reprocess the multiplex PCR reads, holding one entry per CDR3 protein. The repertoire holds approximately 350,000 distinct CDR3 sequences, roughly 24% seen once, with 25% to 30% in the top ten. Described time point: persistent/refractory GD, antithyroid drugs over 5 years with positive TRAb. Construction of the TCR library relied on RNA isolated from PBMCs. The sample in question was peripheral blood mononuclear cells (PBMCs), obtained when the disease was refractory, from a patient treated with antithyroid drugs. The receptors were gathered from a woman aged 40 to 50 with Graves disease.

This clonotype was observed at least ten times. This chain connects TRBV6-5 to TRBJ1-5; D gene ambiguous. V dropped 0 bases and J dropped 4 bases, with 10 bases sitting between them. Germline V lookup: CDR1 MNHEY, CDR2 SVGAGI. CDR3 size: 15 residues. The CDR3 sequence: CASSYSGRKNQPQHF. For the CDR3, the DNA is TGTGCCAGCAGTTACTCCGGCAGGAAAAATCAGCCCCAGCATTTT.

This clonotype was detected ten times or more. The CDR3 DNA follows: TGTGCCAGCCTGGCTGGACCCCACACTGAAGCTTTCTTT. Translation gives CASLAGPHTEAFF. The genes are TRBV11-2 and TRBJ1-1; no clear D gene. CDR1 and CDR2 from the germline V gene are SGHAT and FQNNGV. The CDR3 has 13 residues. V shed 8 bases and J shed 3 bases, with 13 bases lying between them.

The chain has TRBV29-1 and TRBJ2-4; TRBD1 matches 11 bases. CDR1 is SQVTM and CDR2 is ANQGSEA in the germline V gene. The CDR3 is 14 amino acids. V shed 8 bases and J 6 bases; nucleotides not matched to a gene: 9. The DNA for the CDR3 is TGCAGCATATCGGGACAGGGGGTGGGAAACATTCAGTACTTC. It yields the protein CSISGQGVGNIQYF.

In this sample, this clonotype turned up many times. CDR3 region: CASSLITSEQPQHF. The CDR3 DNA reads TGTGCCAGCAGTTTAATCACAAGTGAACAGCCCCAGCATTTT. The chain has TRBV28 and TRBJ1-5, with D unresolved. The germline V gene has CDR1 MDHEN and CDR2 SYDVKM. The CDR3 length is 14 residues. Trimming removed 2 bases from V and 7 bases from J, with 12 bases in between.

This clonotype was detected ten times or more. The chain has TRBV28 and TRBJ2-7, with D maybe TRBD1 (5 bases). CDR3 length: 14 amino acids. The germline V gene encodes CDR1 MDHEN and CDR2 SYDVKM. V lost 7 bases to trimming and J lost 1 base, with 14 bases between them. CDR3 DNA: TGTGCCAGCACCCCGGCAGGGATATCCTACGAGCAGTACTTC. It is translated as CASTPAGISYEQYF. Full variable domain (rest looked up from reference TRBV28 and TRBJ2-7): DVKVTQSSRYLVKRTGEKVFLECVQDMDHENMFWYRQDPGLGLRLIYFSYDVKMKEKGDIPEGYSVSREKKERFSLILESASTNQTSMYLCASTPAGISYEQYFGPGTRLTVT.

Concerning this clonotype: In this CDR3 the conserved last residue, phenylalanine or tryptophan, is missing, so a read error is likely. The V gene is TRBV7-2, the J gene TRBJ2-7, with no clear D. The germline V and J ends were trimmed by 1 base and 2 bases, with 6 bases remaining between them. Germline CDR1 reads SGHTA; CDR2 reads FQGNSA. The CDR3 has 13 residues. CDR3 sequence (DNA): TGTGCCAGCAGCTTAGGTCAGCCCTACGAGCAGTACTCC. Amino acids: CASSLGQPYEQYS.

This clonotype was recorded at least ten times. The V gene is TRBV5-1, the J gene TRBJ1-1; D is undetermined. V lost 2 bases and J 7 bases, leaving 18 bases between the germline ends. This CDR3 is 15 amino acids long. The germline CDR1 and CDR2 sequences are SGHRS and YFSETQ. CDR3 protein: CASSFVGITSDEAFF. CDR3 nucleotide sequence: TGCGCCAGCAGCTTTGTGGGGATAACGTCGGATGAAGCTTTCTTT.

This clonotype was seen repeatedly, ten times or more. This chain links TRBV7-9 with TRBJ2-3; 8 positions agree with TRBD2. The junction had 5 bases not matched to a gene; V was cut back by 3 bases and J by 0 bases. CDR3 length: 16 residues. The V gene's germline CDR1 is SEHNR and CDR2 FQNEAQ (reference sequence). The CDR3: CASSFDAGGSTDTQYF. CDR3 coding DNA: TGTGCCAGCAGCTTCGACGCGGGAGGCAGCACAGATACGCAGTATTTT.

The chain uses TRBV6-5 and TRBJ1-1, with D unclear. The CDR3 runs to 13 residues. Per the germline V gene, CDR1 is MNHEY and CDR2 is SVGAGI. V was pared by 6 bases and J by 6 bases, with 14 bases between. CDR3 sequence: CASSYPGVAEAFF. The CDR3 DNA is TGTGCCAGCAGCTACCCGGGTGTCGCTGAAGCTTTCTTT.

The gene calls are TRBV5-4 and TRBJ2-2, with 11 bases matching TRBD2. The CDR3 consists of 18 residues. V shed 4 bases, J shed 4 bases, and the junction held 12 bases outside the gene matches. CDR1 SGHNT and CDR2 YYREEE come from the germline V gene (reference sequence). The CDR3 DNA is TGTGCCAGCAGCGACCGACTCACTAGCGGGAGTGGCACCGGGGAGCTGTTTTTT. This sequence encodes CASSDRLTSGSGTGELFF.

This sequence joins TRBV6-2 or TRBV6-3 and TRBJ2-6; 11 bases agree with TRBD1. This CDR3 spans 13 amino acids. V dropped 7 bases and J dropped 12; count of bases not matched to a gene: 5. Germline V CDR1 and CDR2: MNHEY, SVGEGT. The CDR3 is CASKRDRGSVLTF. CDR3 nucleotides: TGTGCCAGCAAGCGGGACAGGGGGTCCGTCCTGACTTTC.

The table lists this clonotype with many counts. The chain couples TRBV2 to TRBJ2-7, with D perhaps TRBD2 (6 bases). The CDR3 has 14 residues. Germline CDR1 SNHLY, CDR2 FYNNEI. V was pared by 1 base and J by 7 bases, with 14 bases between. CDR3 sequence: CASSEGTGDGEQYF. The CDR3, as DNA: TGTGCCAGCAGTGAAGGGACGGGAGATGGAGAGCAGTACTTC.

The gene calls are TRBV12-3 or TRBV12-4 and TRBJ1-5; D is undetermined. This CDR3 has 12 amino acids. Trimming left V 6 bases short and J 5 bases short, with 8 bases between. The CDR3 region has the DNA TGTGCCAGCAGATACAGCGATCAGCCCCAGCATTTT. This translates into CASRYSDQPQHF.

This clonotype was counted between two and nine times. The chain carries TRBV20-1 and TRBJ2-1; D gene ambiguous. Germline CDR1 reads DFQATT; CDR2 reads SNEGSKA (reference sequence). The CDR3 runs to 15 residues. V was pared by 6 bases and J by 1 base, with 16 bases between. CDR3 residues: CSARLAALSYNEQFF. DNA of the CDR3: TGCAGTGCGCGATTGGCGGCTTTGTCCTACAATGAGCAGTTCTTC.

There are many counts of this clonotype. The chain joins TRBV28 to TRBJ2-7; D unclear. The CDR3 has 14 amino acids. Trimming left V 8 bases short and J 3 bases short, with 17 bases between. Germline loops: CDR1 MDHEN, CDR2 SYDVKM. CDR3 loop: CASDQGGVGYEQYF. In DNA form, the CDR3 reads TGTGCCAGCGACCAAGGTGGGGTAGGCTACGAGCAGTACTTC. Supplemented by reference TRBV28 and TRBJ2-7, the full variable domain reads DVKVTQSSRYLVKRTGEKVFLECVQDMDHENMFWYRQDPGLGLRLIYFSYDVKMKEKGDIPEGYSVSREKKERFSLILESASTNQTSMYLCASDQGGVGYEQYFGPGTRLTVT.

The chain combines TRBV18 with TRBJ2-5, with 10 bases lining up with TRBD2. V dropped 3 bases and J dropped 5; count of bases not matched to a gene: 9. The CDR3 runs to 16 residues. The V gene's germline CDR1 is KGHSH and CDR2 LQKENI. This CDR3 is CASSPQAGGPMETQYF. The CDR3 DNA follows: TGTGCCAGCTCACCCCAAGCGGGAGGGCCTATGGAGACCCAGTACTTC.

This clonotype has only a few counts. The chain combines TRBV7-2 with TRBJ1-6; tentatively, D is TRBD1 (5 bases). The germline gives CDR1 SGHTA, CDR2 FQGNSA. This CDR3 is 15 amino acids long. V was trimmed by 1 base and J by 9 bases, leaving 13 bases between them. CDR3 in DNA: TGTGCCAGCAGCTTAGACCGGCAGGGTGTTTCACCCCTCCACTTT. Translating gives CASSLDRQGVSPLHF.

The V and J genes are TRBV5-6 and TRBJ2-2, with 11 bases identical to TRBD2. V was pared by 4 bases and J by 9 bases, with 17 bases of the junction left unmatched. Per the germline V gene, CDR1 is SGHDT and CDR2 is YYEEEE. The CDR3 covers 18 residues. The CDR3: CASSLPGTSGSPDRELFF. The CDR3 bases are TGTGCCAGCAGCCTGCCCGGGACTAGCGGCTCACCGGACCGGGAGCTGTTTTTT.

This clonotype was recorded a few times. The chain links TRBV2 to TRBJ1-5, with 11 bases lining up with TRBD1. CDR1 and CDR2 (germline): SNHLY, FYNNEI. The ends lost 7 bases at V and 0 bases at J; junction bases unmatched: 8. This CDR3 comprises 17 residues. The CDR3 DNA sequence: TGTGCCAGCATCCGGGACAGGGGGTTTTATAGCAATCAGCCCCAGCATTTT. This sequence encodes CASIRDRGFYSNQPQHF.

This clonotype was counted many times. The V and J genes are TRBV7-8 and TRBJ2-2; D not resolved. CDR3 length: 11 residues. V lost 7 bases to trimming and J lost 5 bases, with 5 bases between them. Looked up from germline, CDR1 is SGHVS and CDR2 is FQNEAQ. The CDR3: CASTRTGELFF. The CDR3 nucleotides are TGTGCCAGCACCAGGACCGGGGAGCTGTTTTTT. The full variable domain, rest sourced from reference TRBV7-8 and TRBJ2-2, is GAGVSQSPRYKVAKRGQDVALRCDPISGHVSLFWYQQALGQGPEFLTYFQNEAQLDKSGLPSDRFFAERPEGSVSTLKIQRTQQEDSAVYLCASTRTGELFFGEGSRLTVL.

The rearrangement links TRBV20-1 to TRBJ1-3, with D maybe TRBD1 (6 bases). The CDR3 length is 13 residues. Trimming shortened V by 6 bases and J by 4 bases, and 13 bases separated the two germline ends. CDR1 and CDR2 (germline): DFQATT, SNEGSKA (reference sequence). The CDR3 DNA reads TGCAGTGCATTCCAGGGGTTCGGAAACACCATATATTTT. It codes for CSAFQGFGNTIYF.

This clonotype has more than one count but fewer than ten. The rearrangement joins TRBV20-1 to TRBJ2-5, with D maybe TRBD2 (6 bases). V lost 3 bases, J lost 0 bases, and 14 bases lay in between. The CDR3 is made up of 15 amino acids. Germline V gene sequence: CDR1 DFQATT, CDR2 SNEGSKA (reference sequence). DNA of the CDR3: TGCAGTGCTAGGCTGGCGGGGTGGTACCAAGAGACCCAGTACTTC. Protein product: CSARLAGWYQETQYF.

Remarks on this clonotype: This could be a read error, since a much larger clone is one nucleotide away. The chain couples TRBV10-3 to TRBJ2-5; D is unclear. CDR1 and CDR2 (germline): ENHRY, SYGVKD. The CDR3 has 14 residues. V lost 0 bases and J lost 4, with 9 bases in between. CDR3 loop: CAISESIGIETQYF. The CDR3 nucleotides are TGTGCCATCAGTGAGTCGATAGGGATAGAGACCCAGTACTTC.

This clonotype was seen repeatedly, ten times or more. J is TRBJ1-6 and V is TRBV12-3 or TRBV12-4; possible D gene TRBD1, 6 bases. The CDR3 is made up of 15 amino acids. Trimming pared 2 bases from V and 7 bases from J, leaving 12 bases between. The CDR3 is CASSLSQGHNSPLHF. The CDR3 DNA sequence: TGTGCCAGCAGTTTAAGTCAGGGGCACAATTCACCCCTCCACTTT.

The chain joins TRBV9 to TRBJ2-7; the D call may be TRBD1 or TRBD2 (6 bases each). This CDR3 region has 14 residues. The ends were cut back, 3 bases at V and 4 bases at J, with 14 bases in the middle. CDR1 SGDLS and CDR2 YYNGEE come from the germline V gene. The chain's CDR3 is CASSAGAKPYEQYF. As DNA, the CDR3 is TGTGCCAGCAGCGCGGGGGCGAAGCCTTACGAGCAGTACTTC.

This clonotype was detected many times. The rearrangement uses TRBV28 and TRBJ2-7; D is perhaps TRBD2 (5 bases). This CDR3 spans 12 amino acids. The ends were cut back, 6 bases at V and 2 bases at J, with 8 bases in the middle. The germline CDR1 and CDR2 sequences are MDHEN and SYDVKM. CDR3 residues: CASRSGAYEQYF. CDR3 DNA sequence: TGTGCCAGCAGGAGCGGAGCCTACGAGCAGTACTTC. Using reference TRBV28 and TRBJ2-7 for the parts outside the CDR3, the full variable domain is DVKVTQSSRYLVKRTGEKVFLECVQDMDHENMFWYRQDPGLGLRLIYFSYDVKMKEKGDIPEGYSVSREKKERFSLILESASTNQTSMYLCASRSGAYEQYFGPGTRLTVT.

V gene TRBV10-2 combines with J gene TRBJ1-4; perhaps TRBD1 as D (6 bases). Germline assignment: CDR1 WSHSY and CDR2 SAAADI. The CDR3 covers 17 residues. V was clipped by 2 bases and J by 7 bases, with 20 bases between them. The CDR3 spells CASSEPDSFEGREKLFF. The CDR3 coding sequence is TGCGCCAGCAGTGAGCCGGACAGCTTCGAGGGGCGTGAAAAACTGTTTTTT.

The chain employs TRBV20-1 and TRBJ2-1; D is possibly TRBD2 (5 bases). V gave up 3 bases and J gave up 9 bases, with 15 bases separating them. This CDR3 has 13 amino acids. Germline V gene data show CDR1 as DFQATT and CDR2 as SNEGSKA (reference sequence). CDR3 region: CSASSGTRREQFF. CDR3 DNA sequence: TGCAGTGCTAGTTCCGGTACTAGGCGTGAGCAGTTCTTC.

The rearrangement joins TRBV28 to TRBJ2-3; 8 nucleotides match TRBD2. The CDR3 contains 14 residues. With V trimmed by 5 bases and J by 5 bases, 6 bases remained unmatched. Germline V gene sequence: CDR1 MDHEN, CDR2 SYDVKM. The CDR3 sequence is CASSPPREGDTQYF. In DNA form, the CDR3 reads TGTGCCAGCAGTCCCCCCCGGGAGGGAGATACGCAGTATTTT.

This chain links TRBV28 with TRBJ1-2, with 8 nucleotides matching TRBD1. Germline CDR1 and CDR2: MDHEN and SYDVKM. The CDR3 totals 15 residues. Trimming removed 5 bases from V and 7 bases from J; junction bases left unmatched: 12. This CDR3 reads CASSVPGQVRGGYTF. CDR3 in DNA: TGTGCCAGCAGTGTTCCGGGACAGGTCCGAGGTGGCTACACCTTC.

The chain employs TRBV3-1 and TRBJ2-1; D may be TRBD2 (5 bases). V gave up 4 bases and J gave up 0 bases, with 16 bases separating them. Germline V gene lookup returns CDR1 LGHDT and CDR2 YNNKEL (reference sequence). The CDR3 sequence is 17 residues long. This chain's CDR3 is CASSPAPGTSSYNEQFF. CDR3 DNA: TGTGCCAGCAGCCCCGCACCGGGCACTAGCTCCTACAATGAGCAGTTCTTC.